The 18 T cell receptor beta chains reported below all come from one sample, sequenced in a study of blood T cell repertoires in COVID-19. Profiling relied on immunoSEQ multiplex PCR, and the TCRdb table lists in-frame clones only, not all of them. The sample includes 200,000 to 250,000 clones, around 80% seen only once; the top ten take over 0.95%. Material: peripheral blood. Every receptor here comes from a woman in her 30s with COVID-19, enrolled during active disease.

The rearrangement links TRBV7-8 to TRBJ1-3; D not resolved. Trimming shortened V by 1 base and J by 0 bases, and 13 bases separated the two germline ends. In germline, CDR1 is SGHVS, CDR2 FQNEAQ. CDR3 length: 17 amino acids. DNA of the CDR3: TGTGCCAGCAGCTTAGGAGTCGGTGAATTCTCTGGAAACACCATATATTTT. Protein: CASSLGVGEFSGNTIYF.

The chain joins TRBV28 to TRBJ2-5; 8 nucleotides line up with TRBD1. From germline, CDR1 is MDHEN and CDR2 SYDVKM. Trimming took 4 bases from V and 1 from J; bases not matched to a gene: 5. The CDR3 consists of 15 residues. CDR3 sequence reads: CASSYSGQGQETQYF. The DNA of the CDR3 is TGTGCCAGCAGTTATTCCGGACAGGGCCAAGAGACCCAGTACTTC. Supplemented by reference TRBV28 and TRBJ2-5, the full variable domain reads DVKVTQSSRYLVKRTGEKVFLECVQDMDHENMFWYRQDPGLGLRLIYFSYDVKMKEKGDIPEGYSVSREKKERFSLILESASTNQTSMYLCASSYSGQGQETQYFGPGTRLLVL.

The J gene is TRBJ2-5, the V gene TRBV27, with 10 bases matching TRBD1. Germline assignment: CDR1 MNHEY and CDR2 SMNVEV (reference sequence). V shed 8 bases, J shed 5 bases, and the junction held 14 bases outside the gene matches. This CDR3 region has 16 residues. The CDR3 is CASRSTGGAFAETQYF. In DNA, the CDR3 is TGTGCCAGCCGATCGACAGGGGGCGCCTTTGCGGAGACCCAGTACTTC.

This chain links TRBV18 with TRBJ2-3, with 7 bases lining up with TRBD1. This CDR3 contains 14 residues. Germline-derived CDR1 and CDR2 are KGHSH and LQKENI. The V gene end was trimmed by 8 bases and the J gene end by 0 bases; junction bases not matched to a gene: 5. The CDR3 DNA sequence: TGTGCCAGCCCGGACAGGCCTAGCACAGATACGCAGTATTTT. Its translation: CASPDRPSTDTQYF.

J is TRBJ1-1 and V is TRBV6-5; 7 bases align to TRBD1. CDR3 size: 11 residues. J gave up 6 bases and V 6 bases, and 1 base lay outside the gene matches. From germline, CDR1 is MNHEY and CDR2 SVGAGI. Written as DNA, the CDR3 is TGTGCCAGCAGGGGACAGTCTGAAGCTTTCTTT. Residues: CASRGQSEAFF.

V usage is TRBV5-1 and J usage is TRBJ2-5, with D perhaps TRBD1 (6 bases). Germline values: CDR1 SGHRS, CDR2 YFSETQ. This CDR3 has 15 residues. V lost 0 bases to trimming and J lost 5 bases, with 14 bases between them. For the CDR3, the DNA is TGCGCCAGCAGCTTGGTAGGGGCCCAGGGGGAGACCCAGTACTTC. This translates into CASSLVGAQGETQYF.

This chain joins TRBV7-6 and TRBJ1-1; TRBD1 matches at 8 bases. Germline CDR1 and CDR2: SGHVS and FNYEAQ. The CDR3 covers 16 residues. The J segment lost 0 bases and the V segment lost 5 bases, leaving 8 bases of the junction unmatched. The DNA for the CDR3 is TGTGCCAGCAGCCTAGGGTCAGGGGGCATGAACACTGAAGCTTTCTTT. This gives the protein CASSLGSGGMNTEAFF.

The chain is built from TRBV27 and TRBJ1-1; 9 bases match TRBD1. The V and J ends lost 5 bases and 0 bases, in that order; junction bases with no gene match: 7. The CDR3 has 16 residues. Germline V CDR1 and CDR2: MNHEY, SMNVEV (reference sequence). The CDR3 is CASSNRDRVLNTEAFF. For the CDR3, the DNA is TGTGCCAGCAGTAACCGGGACAGGGTTTTGAACACTGAAGCTTTCTTT.

The rearrangement uses TRBV19 and TRBJ2-1; 7 bases match TRBD1. The CDR3 is made up of 13 amino acids. Trimming cost V 8 bases and J 7 bases; bases outside gene matches: 8. Germline assignment: CDR1 LNHDA and CDR2 SQIVND (reference sequence). The CDR3 protein is CASATYRGNEQFF. The CDR3 DNA is TGTGCCAGTGCGACTTACAGGGGAAATGAGCAGTTCTTC.

The gene calls are TRBV4-3 and TRBJ2-1; D gene unclear. Trimming stripped 1 base from V and 5 bases from J, with 9 bases between. This CDR3 is 14 amino acids long. Germline lookup yields CDR1 LGHNA and CDR2 YSLEER. CDR3 loop: CASSQGPANNEQFF. CDR3 DNA: TGCGCCAGCAGCCAAGGCCCTGCGAACAATGAGCAGTTCTTC.

The J gene is TRBJ2-7, the V gene TRBV6-6; 7 bases are a match to TRBD1. Germline CDR1 and CDR2: MNHNY and SVGAGI (reference sequence). There are 14 residues in the CDR3. V lost 7 bases, J lost 3 bases, and 9 bases stayed unmatched. CDR3 bases: TGTGCCAGCACAGCCCCCGGACAGGACTACGAGCAGTACTTC. Translation gives CASTAPGQDYEQYF.

This chain joins TRBV5-6 and TRBJ2-1; weak D call: TRBD1 (6 bases). The CDR3 has 12 residues. Trimming left V 3 bases short and J 7 bases short, with 8 bases between. Germline CDR1 is SGHDT and CDR2 is YYEEEE. The CDR3 region has the DNA TGTGCCAGCAGCTCCACAGGGAATGAGCAGTTCTTC. Its translation is CASSSTGNEQFF.

Concerning this clone: A much larger clonotype is one base distant, so this may be a read error. Other DNA sequences within the sample encode an identical CDR3. V is TRBV19 and J is TRBJ1-1; D remains unclear. V was clipped by 5 bases and J by 3 bases, with 4 bases between them. Germline-derived CDR1 and CDR2 are LNHDA and SQIVND (reference sequence). This CDR3 region has 11 residues. CDR3 nucleotide sequence: TGTGCCAGTAGTTCGTACACTGAAGCTTTCTTT. This sequence encodes CASSSYTEAFF.

This clone was observed once. This chain's CDR3 is CASSLPGQSYEQYF. CDR3 sequence (DNA): TGTGCCAGCAGCTTACCGGGACAGAGCTACGAGCAGTACTTC. The chain is built from TRBV7-2 and TRBJ2-7; the match to TRBD1 covers 7 bases. Germline assignment: CDR1 SGHTA and CDR2 FQGNSA. J was trimmed by 3 bases and V by 2 bases; bases with no gene match: 4. The CDR3 consists of 14 residues. Drawing the rest from reference TRBV7-2 and TRBJ2-7, the complete variable domain is GAGVSQSPSNKVTEKGKDVELRCDPISGHTALYWYRQSLGQGLEFLIYFQGNSAPDKSGLPSDRFSAERTGGSVSTLTIQRTQQEDSAVYLCASSLPGQSYEQYFGPGTRLTVT.

The chain couples TRBV5-1 to TRBJ1-1; 9 bases map to TRBD1. The trim removed 5 bases at V and 0 bases at J, leaving 8 bases unmatched. The V gene's germline CDR1 is SGHRS and CDR2 YFSETQ. The CDR3 runs 16 residues. In DNA form, the CDR3 reads TGCGCCAGCAGGTCACCGGGACAGGGATTGAACACTGAAGCTTTCTTT. It specifies CASRSPGQGLNTEAFF. Combining the CDR3 with reference TRBV5-1 and TRBJ1-1 gives the whole variable domain KAGVTQTPRYLIKTRGQQVTLSCSPISGHRSVSWYQQTPGQGLQFLFEYFSETQRNKGNFPGRFSGRQFSNSRSEMNVSTLELGDSALYLCASRSPGQGLNTEAFFGQGTRLTVV.

The V and J genes are TRBV29-1 and TRBJ1-2; possible D gene TRBD1, 5 bases. Germline V gives CDR1 SQVTM, CDR2 ANQGSEA. This CDR3 spans 12 amino acids. The V gene lost 3 bases and the J gene lost 4 bases, with 9 bases spanning the gap. The DNA of the CDR3 is TGCAGCGTTGACAGGGAATCCTATGGCTACACCTTC. It is translated as CSVDRESYGYTF.

The chain carries TRBV9 and TRBJ1-5; 10 nucleotides align to TRBD1. The CDR3 consists of 15 residues. In germline, CDR1 is SGDLS, CDR2 YYNGEE. V trimming: 5 bases; J trimming: 7 bases; junction bases outside the gene matches: 9. The DNA of the CDR3 is TGTGCCAGCAGTATCGCCGGGACAGGGGACCAGCCCCAGCATTTT. Translation: CASSIAGTGDQPQHF. Full variable domain (remainder filled in from reference TRBV9 and TRBJ1-5): DSGVTQTPKHLITATGQRVTLRCSPRSGDLSVYWYQQSLDQGLQFLIQYYNGEERAKGNILERFSAQQFPDLHSELNLSSLELGDSALYFCASSIAGTGDQPQHFGDGTRLSIL.

The J gene is TRBJ2-7, the V gene TRBV3-1 (or the pseudogene TRBV3-2); no definite D call. V was cut by 2 bases and J by 2 bases, with 7 bases left in between. Germline CDR1 LGHDT, CDR2 YNNKEL (reference sequence). This CDR3 contains 13 residues. The CDR3 loop is CASSQSPAYEQYF. The CDR3 DNA is TGTGCCAGCAGCCAATCCCCGGCCTACGAGCAGTACTTC.